This T cell receptor (beta chain) emerged from a study of T cells in localized non-small cell lung cancer. TCRdb keeps only in-frame clones here, not all; method: immunoSEQ multiplex PCR. The profile shows about 40,000 clones, 75% to 90% of them singletons. The germline gives CDR1 LNHDA, CDR2 SQIVND (reference sequence). Trimming removed 4 bases from V and 4 bases from J, with 20 bases in between. The CDR3 has 18 residues. The sequencing used peripheral blood, collected before any cancer treatment. This clonotype originated in a man between 35 and 75 years old with stage I lung adenocarcinoma. The chain combines TRBV19 with TRBJ2-6; TRBD1 might be the D (6 bases). CDR3 nucleotides: TGTGCCAGTAGTAGTTATATCGACAGGCTAGGAGGGGCCAACGTCCTGACTTTC. Translating it yields CASSSYIDRLGGANVLTF.